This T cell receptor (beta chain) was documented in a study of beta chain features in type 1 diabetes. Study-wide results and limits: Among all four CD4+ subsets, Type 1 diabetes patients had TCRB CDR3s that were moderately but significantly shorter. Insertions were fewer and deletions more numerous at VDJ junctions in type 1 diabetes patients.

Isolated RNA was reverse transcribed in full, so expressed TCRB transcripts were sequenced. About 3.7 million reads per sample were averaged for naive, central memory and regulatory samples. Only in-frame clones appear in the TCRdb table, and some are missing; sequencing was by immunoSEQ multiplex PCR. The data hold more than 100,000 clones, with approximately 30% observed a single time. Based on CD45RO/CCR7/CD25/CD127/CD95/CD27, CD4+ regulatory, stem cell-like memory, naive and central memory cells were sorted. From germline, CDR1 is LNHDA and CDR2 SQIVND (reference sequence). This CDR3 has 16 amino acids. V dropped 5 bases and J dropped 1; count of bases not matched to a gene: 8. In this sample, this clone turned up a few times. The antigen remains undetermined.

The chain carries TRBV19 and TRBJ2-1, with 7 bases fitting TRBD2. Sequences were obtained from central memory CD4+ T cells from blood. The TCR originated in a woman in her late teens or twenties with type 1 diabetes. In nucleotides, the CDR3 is TGTGCCAGTAGTGACCAATCTAGCGGTTCCTACAATGAGCAGTTCTTC. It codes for CASSDQSSGSYNEQFF.